The sequence of this T cell receptor beta chain was determined in a study of vaccination and CD4 T cells after COVID-19. The treatment: approximately 9-day PBMC culture with coronavirus spike peptide pools or control peptides (ViraFEST assay). During the years 2011-2018, before the COVID-19 pandemic, the unexposed donor's CD4+ T cells were collected. Every well contained more than 1.5 million PBMCs, which were grown with about 10 IU/ml IL-2 and about 9.5 ug/ml peptide pools. Days 3 and 7 saw half the medium replaced with fresh IL-2 medium. Four cold-coronavirus spikes and SARS-CoV-2 S/N served to probe CD4+ T cells taken from unexposed donors, cells permitting. The assay that was used to sequence DNA from cultured CD4+ T cells was the Oncomine TCR Beta short-read assay. Cultured CD4+ T cells yielded the extracted genomic DNA. TCRdb re-analysed the PCR reads in MiXCR, keeping a single row per CDR3 protein. Among some 9,700 distinct CDR3 sequences listed, about 32% were seen once.

About this clonotype itself: Its antigen is not known.

Findings and limits, study-wide: Within the convalescent patients, spike mono-reactivity was found in 304 of 307 vaccine-specific clones.

The CDR3 contains 13 residues. In germline, CDR1 is SGHTA, CDR2 FQGTGA. The V gene lost 1 base and the J gene lost 6 bases, with 10 bases spanning the gap. V and J are TRBV7-3 and TRBJ2-7, with D possibly being TRBD2 (6 bases). This receptor was identified in a human donor in good health. The sample taken for sequencing was CD4+ T cells from blood, cultured in vitro. CDR3 in DNA: TGTGCCAGCAGCTTAATTCCGGGAGTCGAGCAGTACTTC. Amino acid sequence: CASSLIPGVEQYF.